This T cell receptor beta chain was retrieved from a study of post-analysis software for immune sequencing data. Looking at the study overall: The cohort encompassed relapsing-remitting, secondary progressive and progressive-relapsing multiple sclerosis disease courses. Findings and limits, study-wide: In multiple sclerosis, normalized Chao1 diversity was significantly below that of controls.

As for this clonotype: Its target is unknown.

Libraries were made from TCR beta cDNA, and they carried unique molecular identifiers. From the PCR reads, TCRdb called clonotypes with MiXCR, one entry per CDR3 protein. This table has approximately 730,000 distinct CDR3 sequences, approximately 44% appearing once. The clonotype comes from a girl aged 5-17 years with multiple sclerosis. The sequencing sample was made of blood.

CDR3 sequence: CASSLSTTNTEAFF. Written as DNA, the CDR3 is TGTGCCAGCAGTTTATCGACCACAAACACTGAAGCTTTCTTT. The genes are TRBV27 and TRBJ1-1; no definite D call. The CDR3 totals 14 residues. From germline, CDR1 is MNHEY and CDR2 SMNVEV (reference sequence). V shed 0 bases and J shed 2 bases, with 7 bases lying between them.